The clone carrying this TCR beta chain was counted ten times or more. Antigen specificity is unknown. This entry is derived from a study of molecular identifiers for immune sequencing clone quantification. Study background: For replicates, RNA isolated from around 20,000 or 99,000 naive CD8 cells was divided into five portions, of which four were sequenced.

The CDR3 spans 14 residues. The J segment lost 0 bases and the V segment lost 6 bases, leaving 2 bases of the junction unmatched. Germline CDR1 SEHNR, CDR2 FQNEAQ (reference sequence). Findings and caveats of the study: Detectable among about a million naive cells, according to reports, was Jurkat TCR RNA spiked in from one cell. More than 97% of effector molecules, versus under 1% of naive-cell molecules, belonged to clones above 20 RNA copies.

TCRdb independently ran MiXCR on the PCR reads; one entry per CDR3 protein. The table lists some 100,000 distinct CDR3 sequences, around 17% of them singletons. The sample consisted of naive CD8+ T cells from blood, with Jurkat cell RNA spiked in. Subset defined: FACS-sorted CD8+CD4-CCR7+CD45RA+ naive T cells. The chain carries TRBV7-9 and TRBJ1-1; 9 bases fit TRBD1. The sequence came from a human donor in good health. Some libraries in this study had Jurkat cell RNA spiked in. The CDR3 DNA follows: TGTGCCAGCAGTAGGGACAGGGTGAACACTGAAGCTTTCTTT. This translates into CASSRDRVNTEAFF.